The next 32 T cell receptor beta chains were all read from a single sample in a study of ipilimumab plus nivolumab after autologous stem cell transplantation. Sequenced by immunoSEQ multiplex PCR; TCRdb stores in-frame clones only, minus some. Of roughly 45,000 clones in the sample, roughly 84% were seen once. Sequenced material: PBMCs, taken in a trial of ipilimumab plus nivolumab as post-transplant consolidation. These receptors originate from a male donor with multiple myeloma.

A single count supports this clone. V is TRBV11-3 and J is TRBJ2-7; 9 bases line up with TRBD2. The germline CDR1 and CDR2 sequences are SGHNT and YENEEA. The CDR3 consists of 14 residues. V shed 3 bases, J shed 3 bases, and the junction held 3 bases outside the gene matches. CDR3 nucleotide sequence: TGTGCCAGCAGCTTTGGCGGGGGGGACTACGAGCAGTACTTC. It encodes CASSFGGGDYEQYF. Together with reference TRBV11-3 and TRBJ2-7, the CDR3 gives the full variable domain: EAGVVQSPRYKIIEKKQPVAFWCNPISGHNTLYWYLQNLGQGPELLIRYENEEAVDDSQLPKDRFSAERLKGVDSTLKIQPAELGDSAVYLCASSFGGGDYEQYFGPGTRLTVT.

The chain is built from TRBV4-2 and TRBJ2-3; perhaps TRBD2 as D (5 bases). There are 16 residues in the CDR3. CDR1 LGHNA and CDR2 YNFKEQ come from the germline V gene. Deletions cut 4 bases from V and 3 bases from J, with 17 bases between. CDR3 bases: TGTGCCAGCAGCCTACTCGATGGTGGGGAGACAGATACGCAGTATTTT. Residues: CASSLLDGGETDTQYF.

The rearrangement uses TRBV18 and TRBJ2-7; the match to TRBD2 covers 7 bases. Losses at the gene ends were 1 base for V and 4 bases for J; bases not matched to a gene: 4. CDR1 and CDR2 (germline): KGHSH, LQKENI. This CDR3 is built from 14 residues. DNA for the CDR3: TGTGCCAGCTCACCACAAGGGGAGGGGTACGAGCAGTACTTC. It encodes CASSPQGEGYEQYF.

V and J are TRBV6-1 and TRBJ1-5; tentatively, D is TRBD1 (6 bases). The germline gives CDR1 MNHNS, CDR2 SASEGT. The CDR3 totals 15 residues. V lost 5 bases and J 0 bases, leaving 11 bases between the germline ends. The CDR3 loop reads CASSRTVDSNQPQHF. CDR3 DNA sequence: TGTGCCAGCAGTAGGACAGTTGATAGCAATCAGCCCCAGCATTTT.

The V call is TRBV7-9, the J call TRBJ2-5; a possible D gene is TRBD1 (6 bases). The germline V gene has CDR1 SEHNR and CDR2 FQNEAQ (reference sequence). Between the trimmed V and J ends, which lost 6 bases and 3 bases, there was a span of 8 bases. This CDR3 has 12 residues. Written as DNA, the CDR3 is TGTGCCAGCAGTCGGACAGAAGAGACCCAGTACTTC. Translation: CASSRTEETQYF. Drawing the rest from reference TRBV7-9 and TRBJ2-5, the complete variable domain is DTGVSQNPRHKITKRGQNVTFRCDPISEHNRLYWYRQTLGQGPEFLTYFQNEAQLEKSRLLSDRFSAERPKGSFSTLEIQRTEQGDSAMYLCASSRTEETQYFGPGTRLLVL.

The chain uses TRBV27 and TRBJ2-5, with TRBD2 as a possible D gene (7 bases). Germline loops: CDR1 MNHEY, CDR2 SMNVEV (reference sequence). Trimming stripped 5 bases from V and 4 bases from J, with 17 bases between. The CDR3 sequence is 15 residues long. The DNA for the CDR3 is TGTGCCAGCAGTCTGGGGCAGGGGAGGGGAGAGACCCAGTACTTC. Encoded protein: CASSLGQGRGETQYF.

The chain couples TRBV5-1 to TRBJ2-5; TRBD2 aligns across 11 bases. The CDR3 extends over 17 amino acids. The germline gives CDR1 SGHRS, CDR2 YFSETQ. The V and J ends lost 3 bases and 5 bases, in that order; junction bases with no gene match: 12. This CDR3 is CASSSRSLVAGGETQYF. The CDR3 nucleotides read TGCGCCAGCAGCTCCCGGTCATTAGTAGCGGGGGGGGAGACCCAGTACTTC.

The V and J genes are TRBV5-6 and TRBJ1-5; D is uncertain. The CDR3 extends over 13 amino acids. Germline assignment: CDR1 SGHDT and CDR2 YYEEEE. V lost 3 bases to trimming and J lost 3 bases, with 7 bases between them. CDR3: CASSWGPNQPQHF. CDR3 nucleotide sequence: TGTGCCAGCAGCTGGGGTCCCAATCAGCCCCAGCATTTT.

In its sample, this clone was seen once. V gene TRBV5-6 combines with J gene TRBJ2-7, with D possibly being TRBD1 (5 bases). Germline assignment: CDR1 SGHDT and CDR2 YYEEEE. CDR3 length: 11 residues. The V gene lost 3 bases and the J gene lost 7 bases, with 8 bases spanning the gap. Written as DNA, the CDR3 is TGTGCCAGCAGCTCTAGGGGAGAGCAGTACTTC. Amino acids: CASSSRGEQYF.

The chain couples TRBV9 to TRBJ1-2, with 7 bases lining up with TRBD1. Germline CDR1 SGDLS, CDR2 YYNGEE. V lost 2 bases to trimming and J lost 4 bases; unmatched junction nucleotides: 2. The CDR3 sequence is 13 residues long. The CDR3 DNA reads TGTGCCAGCAGCGTTAGGACAGGCTATGGCTACACCTTC. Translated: CASSVRTGYGYTF.

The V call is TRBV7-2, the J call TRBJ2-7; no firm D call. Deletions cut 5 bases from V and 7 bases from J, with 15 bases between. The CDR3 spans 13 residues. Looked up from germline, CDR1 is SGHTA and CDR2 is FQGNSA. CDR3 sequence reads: CASSRRTAGEQYF. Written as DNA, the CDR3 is TGTGCCAGCAGCCGCCGGACGGCTGGTGAGCAGTACTTC.

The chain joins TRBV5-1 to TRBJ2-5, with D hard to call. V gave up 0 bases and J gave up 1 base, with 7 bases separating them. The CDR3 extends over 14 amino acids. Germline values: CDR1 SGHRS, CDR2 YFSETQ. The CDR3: CASSLEVLQETQYF. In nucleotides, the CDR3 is TGCGCCAGCAGCTTGGAAGTCCTCCAAGAGACCCAGTACTTC. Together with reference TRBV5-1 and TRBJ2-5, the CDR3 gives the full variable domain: KAGVTQTPRYLIKTRGQQVTLSCSPISGHRSVSWYQQTPGQGLQFLFEYFSETQRNKGNFPGRFSGRQFSNSRSEMNVSTLELGDSALYLCASSLEVLQETQYFGPGTRLLVL.

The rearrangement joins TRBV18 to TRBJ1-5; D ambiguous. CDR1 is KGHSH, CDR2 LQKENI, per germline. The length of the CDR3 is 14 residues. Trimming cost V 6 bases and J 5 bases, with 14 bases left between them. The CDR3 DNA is TGTGCCAGCTCCCTCGGGGAGGGCGATCAGCCCCAGCATTTT. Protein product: CASSLGEGDQPQHF. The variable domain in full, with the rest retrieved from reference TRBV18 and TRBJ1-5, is NAGVMQNPRHLVRRRGQEARLRCSPMKGHSHVYWYRQLPEEGLKFMVYLQKENIIDESGMPKERFSAEFPKEGPSILRIQQVVRGDSAAYFCASSLGEGDQPQHFGDGTRLSIL.

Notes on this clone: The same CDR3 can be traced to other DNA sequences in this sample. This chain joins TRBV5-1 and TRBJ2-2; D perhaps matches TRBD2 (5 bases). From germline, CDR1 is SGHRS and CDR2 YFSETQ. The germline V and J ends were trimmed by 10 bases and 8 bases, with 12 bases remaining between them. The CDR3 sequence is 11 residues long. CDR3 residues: CAVGSVGELFF. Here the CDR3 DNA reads TGCGCCGTGGGTAGCGTTGGGGAGCTGTTTTTT.

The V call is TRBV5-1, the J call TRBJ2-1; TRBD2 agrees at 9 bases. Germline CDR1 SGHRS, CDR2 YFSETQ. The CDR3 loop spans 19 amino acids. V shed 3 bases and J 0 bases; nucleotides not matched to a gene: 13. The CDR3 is CASSWARGRAPSSYNEQFF. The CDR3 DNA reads TGCGCCAGCAGCTGGGCCCGCGGGAGGGCCCCAAGCTCCTACAATGAGCAGTTCTTC.

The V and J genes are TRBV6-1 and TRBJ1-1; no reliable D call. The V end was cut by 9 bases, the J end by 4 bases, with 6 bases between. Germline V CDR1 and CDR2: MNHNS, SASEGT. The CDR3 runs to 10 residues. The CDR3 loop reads CASLPTEAFF. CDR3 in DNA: TGTGCCAGTCTGCCCACTGAAGCTTTCTTT.

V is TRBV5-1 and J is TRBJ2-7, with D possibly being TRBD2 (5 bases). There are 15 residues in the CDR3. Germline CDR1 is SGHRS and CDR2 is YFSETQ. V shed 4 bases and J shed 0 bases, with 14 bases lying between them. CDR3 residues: CASSLDSPSSYEQYF. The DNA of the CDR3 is TGCGCCAGCAGCCTGGACTCCCCGAGCTCCTACGAGCAGTACTTC.

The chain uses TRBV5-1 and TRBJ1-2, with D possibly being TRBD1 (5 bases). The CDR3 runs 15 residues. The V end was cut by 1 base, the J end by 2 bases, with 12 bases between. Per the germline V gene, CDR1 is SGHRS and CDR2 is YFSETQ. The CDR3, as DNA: TGCGCCAGCAGCTTGAGAGGGGATTCGAACTATGGCTACACCTTC. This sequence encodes CASSLRGDSNYGYTF. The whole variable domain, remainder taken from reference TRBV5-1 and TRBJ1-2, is KAGVTQTPRYLIKTRGQQVTLSCSPISGHRSVSWYQQTPGQGLQFLFEYFSETQRNKGNFPGRFSGRQFSNSRSEMNVSTLELGDSALYLCASSLRGDSNYGYTFGSGTRLTVV.

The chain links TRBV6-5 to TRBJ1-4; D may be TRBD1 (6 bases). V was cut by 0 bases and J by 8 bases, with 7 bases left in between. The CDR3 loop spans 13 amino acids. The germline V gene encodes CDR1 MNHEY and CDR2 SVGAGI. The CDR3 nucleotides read TGTGCCAGCAGTTACTCTACAGGGGAAAAACTGTTTTTT. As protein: CASSYSTGEKLFF.

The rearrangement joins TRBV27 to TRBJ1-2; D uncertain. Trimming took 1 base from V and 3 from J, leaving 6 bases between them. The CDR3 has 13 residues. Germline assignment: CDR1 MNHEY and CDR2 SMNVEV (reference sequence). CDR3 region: CASSLYGHYGYTF. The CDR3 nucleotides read TGTGCCAGCAGTTTATACGGGCACTATGGCTACACCTTC.

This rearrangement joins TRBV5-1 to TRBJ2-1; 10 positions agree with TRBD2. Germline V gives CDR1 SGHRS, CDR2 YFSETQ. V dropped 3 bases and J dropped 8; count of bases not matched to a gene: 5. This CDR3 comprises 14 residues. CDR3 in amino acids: CASSSTSGEDEQFF. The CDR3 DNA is TGCGCCAGCAGCTCCACTAGCGGGGAGGATGAGCAGTTCTTC. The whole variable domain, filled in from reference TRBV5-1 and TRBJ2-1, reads KAGVTQTPRYLIKTRGQQVTLSCSPISGHRSVSWYQQTPGQGLQFLFEYFSETQRNKGNFPGRFSGRQFSNSRSEMNVSTLELGDSALYLCASSSTSGEDEQFFGPGTRLTVL.

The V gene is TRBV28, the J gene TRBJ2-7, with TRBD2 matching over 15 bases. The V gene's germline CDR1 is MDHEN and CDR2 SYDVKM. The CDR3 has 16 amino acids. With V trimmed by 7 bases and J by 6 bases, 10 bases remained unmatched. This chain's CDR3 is CASTFLGLAGGSEQYF. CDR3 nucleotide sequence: TGTGCCAGCACCTTTTTGGGACTAGCGGGAGGAAGCGAGCAGTACTTC.

CDR3 coding DNA: TGTGCCAGTAGTCCTCCCCCCTATGCGGGGGTTTCCTACGAGCAGTACTTC. Translation: CASSPPPYAGVSYEQYF. J is TRBJ2-7 and V is TRBV19, with 7 nucleotides matching TRBD2. The trim removed 5 bases at V and 1 base at J, leaving 14 bases unmatched. Germline loops: CDR1 LNHDA, CDR2 SQIVND (reference sequence). This CDR3 has 17 residues.

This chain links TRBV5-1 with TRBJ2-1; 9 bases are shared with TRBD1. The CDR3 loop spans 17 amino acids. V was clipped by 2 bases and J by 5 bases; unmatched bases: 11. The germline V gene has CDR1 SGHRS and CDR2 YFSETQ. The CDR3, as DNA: TGCGCCAGCAGCTTTACGCCTCCGGGACAGGGTCACAATGAGCAGTTCTTC. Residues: CASSFTPPGQGHNEQFF. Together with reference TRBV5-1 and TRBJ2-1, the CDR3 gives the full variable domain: KAGVTQTPRYLIKTRGQQVTLSCSPISGHRSVSWYQQTPGQGLQFLFEYFSETQRNKGNFPGRFSGRQFSNSRSEMNVSTLELGDSALYLCASSFTPPGQGHNEQFFGPGTRLTVL.

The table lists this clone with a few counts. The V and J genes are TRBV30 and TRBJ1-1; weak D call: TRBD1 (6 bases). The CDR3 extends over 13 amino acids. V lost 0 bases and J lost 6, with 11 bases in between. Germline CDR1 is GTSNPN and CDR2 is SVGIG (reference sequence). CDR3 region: CAWSVTRGAEAFF. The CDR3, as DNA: TGTGCCTGGAGTGTAACCAGGGGCGCTGAAGCTTTCTTT.

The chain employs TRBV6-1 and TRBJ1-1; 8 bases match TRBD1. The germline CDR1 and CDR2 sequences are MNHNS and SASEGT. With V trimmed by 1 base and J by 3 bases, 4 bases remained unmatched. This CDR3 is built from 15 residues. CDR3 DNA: TGTGCCAGCAGTGAAGGACAGGGGTTATACACTGAAGCTTTCTTT. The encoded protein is CASSEGQGLYTEAFF.

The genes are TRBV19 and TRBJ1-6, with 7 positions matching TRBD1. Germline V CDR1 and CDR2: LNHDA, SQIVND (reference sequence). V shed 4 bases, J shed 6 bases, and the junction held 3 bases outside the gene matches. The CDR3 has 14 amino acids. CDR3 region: CASSRGQTNSPLHF. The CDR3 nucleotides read TGTGCCAGTAGTAGGGGACAGACTAATTCACCCCTCCACTTT.

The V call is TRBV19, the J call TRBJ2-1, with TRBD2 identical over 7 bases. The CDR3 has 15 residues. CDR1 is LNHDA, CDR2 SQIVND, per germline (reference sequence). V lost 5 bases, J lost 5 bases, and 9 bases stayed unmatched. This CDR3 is CASSPRDYLDNEQFF. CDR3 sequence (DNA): TGTGCCAGTAGTCCCCGGGACTACCTAGACAATGAGCAGTTCTTC.

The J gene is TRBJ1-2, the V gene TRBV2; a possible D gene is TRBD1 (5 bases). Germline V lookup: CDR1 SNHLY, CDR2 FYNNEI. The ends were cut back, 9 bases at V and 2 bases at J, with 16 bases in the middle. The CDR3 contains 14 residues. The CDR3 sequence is CASAGTRTNYGYTF. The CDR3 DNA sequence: TGTGCCAGTGCCGGGACTAGAACCAACTATGGCTACACCTTC.

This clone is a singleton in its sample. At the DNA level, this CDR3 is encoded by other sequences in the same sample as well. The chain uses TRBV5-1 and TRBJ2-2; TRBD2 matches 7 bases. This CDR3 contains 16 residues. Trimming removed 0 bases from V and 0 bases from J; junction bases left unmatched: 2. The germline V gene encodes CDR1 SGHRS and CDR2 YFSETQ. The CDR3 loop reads CASSLGGGTNTGELFF. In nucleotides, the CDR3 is TGCGCCAGCAGCTTGGGGGGGGGAACGAACACCGGGGAGCTGTTTTTT.

CDR3 sequence reads: CASSNGSPNEKLFF. CDR3 bases: TGTGCCAGTAGTAATGGAAGTCCTAATGAAAAACTGTTTTTT. The gene calls are TRBV19 and TRBJ1-4, with D unresolved. CDR1 LNHDA and CDR2 SQIVND come from the germline V gene (reference sequence). V was clipped by 4 bases and J by 3 bases, with 9 bases between them. The CDR3 is made up of 14 amino acids.

CDR3 in amino acids: CASSQVPTRGGFSGNTIYF. As DNA, the CDR3 is TGCGCCAGCAGCCAAGTGCCGACCCGGGGGGGTTTTTCCGGAAACACCATATATTTT. The chain links TRBV4-1 to TRBJ1-3, with D maybe TRBD1 (5 bases). CDR3 length equals 19 residues. Germline assignment: CDR1 MGHRA and CDR2 YSYEKL. Trimming left V 1 base short and J 4 bases short, with 23 bases between.